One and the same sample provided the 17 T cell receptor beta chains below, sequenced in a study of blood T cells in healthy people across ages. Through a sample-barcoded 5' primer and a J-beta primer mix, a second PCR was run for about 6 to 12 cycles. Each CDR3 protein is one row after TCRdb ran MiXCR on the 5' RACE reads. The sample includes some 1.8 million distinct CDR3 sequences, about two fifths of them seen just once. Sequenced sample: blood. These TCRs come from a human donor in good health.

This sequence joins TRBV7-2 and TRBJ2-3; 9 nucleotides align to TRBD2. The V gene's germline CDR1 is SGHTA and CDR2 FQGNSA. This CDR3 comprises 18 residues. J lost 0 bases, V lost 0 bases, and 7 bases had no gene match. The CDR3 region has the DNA TGTGCCAGCAGCTTAGCCCCAGCGGGGGGCCCTAGCACAGATACGCAGTATTTT. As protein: CASSLAPAGGPSTDTQYF.

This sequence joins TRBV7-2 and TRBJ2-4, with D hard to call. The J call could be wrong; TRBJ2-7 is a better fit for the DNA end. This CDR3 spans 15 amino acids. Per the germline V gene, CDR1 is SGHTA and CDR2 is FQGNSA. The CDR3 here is CASSLDSLPTYEQYF. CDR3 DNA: TGTGCCAGCAGCTTAGATTCCCTCCCCACCTACGAGCAGTACTTC.

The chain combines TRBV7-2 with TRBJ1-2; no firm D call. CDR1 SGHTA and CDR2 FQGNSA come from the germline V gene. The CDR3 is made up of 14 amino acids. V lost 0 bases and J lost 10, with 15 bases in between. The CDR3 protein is CASSLALQSQPYTF. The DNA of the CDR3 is TGTGCCAGCAGCTTAGCGCTACAGTCCCAACCCTACACCTTC. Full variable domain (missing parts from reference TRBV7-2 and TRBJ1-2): GAGVSQSPSNKVTEKGKDVELRCDPISGHTALYWYRQSLGQGLEFLIYFQGNSAPDKSGLPSDRFSAERTGGSVSTLTIQRTQQEDSAVYLCASSLALQSQPYTFGSGTRLTVV.

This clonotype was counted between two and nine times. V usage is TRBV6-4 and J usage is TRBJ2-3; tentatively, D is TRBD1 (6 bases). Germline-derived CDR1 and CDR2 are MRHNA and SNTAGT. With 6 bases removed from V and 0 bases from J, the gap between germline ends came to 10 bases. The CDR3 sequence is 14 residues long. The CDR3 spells CASSMGHSTDTQYF. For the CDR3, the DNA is TGTGCCAGCAGCATGGGACATAGCACAGATACGCAGTATTTT.

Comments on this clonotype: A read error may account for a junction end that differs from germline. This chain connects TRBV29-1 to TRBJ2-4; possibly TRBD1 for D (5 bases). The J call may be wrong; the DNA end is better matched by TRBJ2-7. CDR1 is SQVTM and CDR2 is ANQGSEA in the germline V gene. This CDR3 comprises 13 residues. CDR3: CSAEILSGYEQYF. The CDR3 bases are TGCAGCGCTGAAATTCTGTCAGGGTACGAGCAGTACTTC.

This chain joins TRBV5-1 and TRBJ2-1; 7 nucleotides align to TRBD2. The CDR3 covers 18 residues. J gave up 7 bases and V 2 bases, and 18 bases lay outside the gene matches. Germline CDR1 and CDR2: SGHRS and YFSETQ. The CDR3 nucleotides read TGCGCCAGCAGCTTTGGTGGGTCCAGCGAACTGCGGGGGAATGAGCAGTTCTTC. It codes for CASSFGGSSELRGNEQFF.

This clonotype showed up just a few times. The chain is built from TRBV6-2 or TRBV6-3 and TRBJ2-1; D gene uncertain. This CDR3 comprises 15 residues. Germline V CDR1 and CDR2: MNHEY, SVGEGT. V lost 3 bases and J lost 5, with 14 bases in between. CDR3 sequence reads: CASSYSGRIDNEQFF. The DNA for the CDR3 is TGTGCCAGCAGTTATTCGGGTAGGATAGACAATGAGCAGTTCTTC.

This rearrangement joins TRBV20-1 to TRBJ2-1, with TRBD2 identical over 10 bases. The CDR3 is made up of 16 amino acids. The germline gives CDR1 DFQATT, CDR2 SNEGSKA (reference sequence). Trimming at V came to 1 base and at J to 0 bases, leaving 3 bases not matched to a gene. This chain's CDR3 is CSARGRTSGSYNEQFF. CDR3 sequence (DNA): TGCAGTGCTAGAGGTCGGACTAGCGGCTCCTACAATGAGCAGTTCTTC.

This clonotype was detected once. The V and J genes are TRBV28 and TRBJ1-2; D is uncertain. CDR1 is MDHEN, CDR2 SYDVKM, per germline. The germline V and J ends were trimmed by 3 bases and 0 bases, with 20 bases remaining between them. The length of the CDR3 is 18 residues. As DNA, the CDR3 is TGTGCCAGCAGTTTCTTTGTTTTTTCGCCCGGAGCTAACTATGGCTACACCTTC. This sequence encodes CASSFFVFSPGANYGYTF.

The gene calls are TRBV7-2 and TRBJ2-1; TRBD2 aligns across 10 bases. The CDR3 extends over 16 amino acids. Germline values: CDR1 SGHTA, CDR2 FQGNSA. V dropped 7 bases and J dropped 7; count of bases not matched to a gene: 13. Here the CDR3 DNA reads TGTGCCAGCAACTCCCAGAGGGTAGCGGGGGGTAATGAGCAGTTCTTC. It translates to CASNSQRVAGGNEQFF. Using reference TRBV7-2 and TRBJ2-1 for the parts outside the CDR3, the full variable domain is GAGVSQSPSNKVTEKGKDVELRCDPISGHTALYWYRQSLGQGLEFLIYFQGNSAPDKSGLPSDRFSAERTGGSVSTLTIQRTQQEDSAVYLCASNSQRVAGGNEQFFGPGTRLTVL.

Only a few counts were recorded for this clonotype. CDR3 coding DNA: TGTGCCAGCAGCCAAGATTGGGGTGACAAGAACTATGGCTACACCTTC. This translates into CASSQDWGDKNYGYTF. V is TRBV4-2 and J is TRBJ1-2; unclear D gene. Germline CDR1 reads LGHNA; CDR2 reads YNFKEQ. V dropped 0 bases and J dropped 2 bases, with 13 bases sitting between them. This CDR3 comprises 16 residues.

In nucleotides, the CDR3 is TGCGCCAGCAGCCAAGGTCCAGGGCTATACGGTAGTAGCTACACCTTC. Amino acids: CASSQGPGLYGSSYTF. The chain employs TRBV4-3 and TRBJ1-2, with D possibly TRBD1 on 5 matching bases. The CDR3 contains 16 residues. V lost 1 base and J 9 bases, leaving 21 bases between the germline ends. Germline V lookup: CDR1 LGHNA, CDR2 YSLEER.

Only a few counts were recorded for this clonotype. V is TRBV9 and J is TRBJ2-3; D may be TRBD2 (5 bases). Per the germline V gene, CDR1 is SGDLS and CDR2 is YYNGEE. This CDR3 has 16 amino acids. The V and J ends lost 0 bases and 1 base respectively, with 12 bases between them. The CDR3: CASSVAGYRGTDTQYF. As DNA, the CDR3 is TGTGCCAGCAGCGTAGCGGGATATCGGGGCACAGATACGCAGTATTTT.

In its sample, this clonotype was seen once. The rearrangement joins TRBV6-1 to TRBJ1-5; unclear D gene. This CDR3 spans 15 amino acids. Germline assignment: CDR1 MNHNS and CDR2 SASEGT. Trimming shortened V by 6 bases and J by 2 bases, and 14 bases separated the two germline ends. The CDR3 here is CASSVEEPGNQPQHF. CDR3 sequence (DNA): TGTGCCAGCAGCGTAGAGGAGCCGGGCAATCAGCCCCAGCATTTT.

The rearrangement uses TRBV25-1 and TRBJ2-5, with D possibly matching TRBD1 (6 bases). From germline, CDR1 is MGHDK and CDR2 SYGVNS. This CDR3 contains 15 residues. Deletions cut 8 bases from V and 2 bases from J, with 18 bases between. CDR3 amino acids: CASQDPRGSQETQYF. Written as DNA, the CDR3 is TGTGCCAGCCAAGATCCTAGGGGGAGTCAAGAGACCCAGTACTTC.

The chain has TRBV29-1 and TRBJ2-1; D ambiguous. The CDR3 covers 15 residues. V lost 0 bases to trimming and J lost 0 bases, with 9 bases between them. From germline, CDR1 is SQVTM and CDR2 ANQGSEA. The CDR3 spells CSVEDPWSSYNEQFF. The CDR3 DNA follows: TGCAGCGTTGAAGATCCCTGGAGCTCCTACAATGAGCAGTTCTTC.

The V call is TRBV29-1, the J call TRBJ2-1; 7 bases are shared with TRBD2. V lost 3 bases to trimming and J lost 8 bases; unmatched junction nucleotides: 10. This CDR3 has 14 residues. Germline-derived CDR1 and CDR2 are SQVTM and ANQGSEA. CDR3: CSVDKRTSFDEQFF. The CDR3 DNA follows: TGCAGCGTTGATAAAAGGACTAGTTTCGATGAGCAGTTCTTC.